This TCR beta chain was retrieved from a study of cytomegalovirus exposure and HLA in healthy donors. Study-wide context: Unique TCR beta sequences numbering some 120 million came from about 180 million T cells in an earlier analysis.

On this clone: The antigen is not known.

Germline V gene lookup returns CDR1 MNHNS and CDR2 SASEGT. This CDR3 has 13 amino acids. V dropped 11 bases and J dropped 5 bases, with 18 bases sitting between them. Study-wide findings and caveats: Rates of TCR association differed by HLA locus in a later analysis, with DRB1 highest and HLA-C lowest. Most of the TCR beta V segments (in an earlier analysis) were productive either about 87% or about 30% of the time. The classifier was said to identify cytomegalovirus status with high specificity and sensitivity.

Researchers ran the PCR with 60 Vbeta and 13 Jbeta primers. Some clones are missing from TCRdb's copy, which holds only in-frame ones; the method was immunoSEQ multiplex PCR. This table has about 190,000 clones, roughly four fifths appearing once. The source is a woman in her 30s in good health and CMV-seropositive. The sequenced material came from PBMCs. This chain links TRBV6-1 with TRBJ1-1; D not certain. CDR3 in amino acids: CAVRLGPLTEAFF. The CDR3 DNA reads TGTGCCGTCCGGTTGGGCCCCCTTACTGAAGCTTTCTTT.